This TCR beta chain was observed in a study of Siglec-9 on CD8 T cells in melanoma. The repertoire was sequenced with immunoSEQ multiplex PCR; TCRdb's copy has only in-frame clones and lacks some. This table has 25,000 to 30,000 clones, roughly 78% appearing once. CDR3 length: 13 residues. V was clipped by 8 bases and J by 5 bases; unmatched bases: 5. CDR1 is MNHNS, CDR2 SASEGT, per germline. A remark on this clone: Other DNA sequences in this specimen translate into the identical CDR3.

Material: Siglec-9- CD8+ T cells sorted from blood. The TCR originated in a human donor in good health. V usage is TRBV6-1 and J usage is TRBJ2-2; 7 nucleotides line up with TRBD2. Here the CDR3 DNA reads TGTGCCAGCGGTCAGGGAGGGACCGGGGAGCTGTTTTTT. Translating it yields CASGQGGTGELFF.